This T cell receptor beta chain was sequenced in a study of early T cells in non-severe SARS-CoV-2 infection. The wider study: Chains from this unsorted whole-blood bulk RNA could not be paired. Study-wide findings and caveats: Anti-spike CD8 responses were favored by VDJdb matching, which missed private and CD4 specificities.

The TCR library protocol attached unique molecular identifiers to the individual cDNA molecules. MiXCR, run by TCRdb on the 5' RACE reads, gives a single entry per CDR3 protein. The sample includes under 60,000 distinct CDR3 sequences, 10% of them seen just once. CDR1 is SGHDT, CDR2 YYEEEE, per germline. This CDR3 has 15 amino acids. V lost 1 base to trimming and J lost 5 bases, with 15 bases between them. This clonotype was seen many times. The antigen is unknown. The sample consisted of whole blood. This sequence was found in an adult who was a healthcare worker with PCR-confirmed SARS-CoV-2 infection or an uninfected control (not recorded which). This chain uses TRBV5-6 with TRBJ2-5; tentative D call: TRBD2 (6 bases). The DNA for the CDR3 is TGTGCCAGCAGCTTGCGGACTCTTGGAGGGGAGACCCAGTACTTC. Translated, it gives CASSLRTLGGETQYF.